This T cell receptor beta chain was identified in a study of T cells after yellow fever vaccination. Study-wide points: Sorted repertoires could include abundant contaminating clonotypes from bulk cells. Boosting was followed by the reappearance of most primary-vaccination clones (roughly 95% CD4, about 89% CD8). Across the CD4 and CD8 compartments, a small share of clonotypes was present in both.

The study made its TCR cDNA through 5'RACE template switching. That step introduced a universal primer site along with UMIs. In TCRdb, the 5' RACE reads were re-called with MiXCR into one record per CDR3 protein. The sample lists some 340,000 distinct CDR3 sequences; around 10% were seen once. Trimming took off 6 bases at V and 1 base at J, with 13 bases between the two ends. From germline, CDR1 is MNHNS and CDR2 SASEGT. The CDR3 spans 15 residues. Ten or more counts support this clonotype. Its antigen remains unidentified. This material consisted of CD4+ T cells sorted from PBMCs, taken 45 days after the yellow fever booster vaccination. The source of this sequence is a young man who received the YFV17D yellow fever vaccine. This rearrangement joins TRBV6-1 to TRBJ2-1; tentatively, D is TRBD2 (7 bases). In nucleotides, the CDR3 is TGTGCCAGCAGGGAGGGGGGGGCTTCCTACAATGAGCAGTTCTTC. The encoded protein is CASREGGASYNEQFF.